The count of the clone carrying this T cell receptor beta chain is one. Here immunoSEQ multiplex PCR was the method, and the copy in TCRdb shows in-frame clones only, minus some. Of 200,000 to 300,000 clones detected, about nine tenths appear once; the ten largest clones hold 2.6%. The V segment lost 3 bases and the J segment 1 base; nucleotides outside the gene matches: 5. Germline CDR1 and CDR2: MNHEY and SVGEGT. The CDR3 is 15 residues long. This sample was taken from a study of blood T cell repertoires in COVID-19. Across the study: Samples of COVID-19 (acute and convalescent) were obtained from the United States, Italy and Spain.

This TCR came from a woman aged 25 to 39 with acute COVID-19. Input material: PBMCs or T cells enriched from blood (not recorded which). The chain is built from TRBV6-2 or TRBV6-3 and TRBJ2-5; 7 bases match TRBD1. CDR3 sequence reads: CASSYNRDSQETQYF. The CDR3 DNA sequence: TGTGCCAGCAGTTATAACCGGGACAGCCAAGAGACCCAGTACTTC.